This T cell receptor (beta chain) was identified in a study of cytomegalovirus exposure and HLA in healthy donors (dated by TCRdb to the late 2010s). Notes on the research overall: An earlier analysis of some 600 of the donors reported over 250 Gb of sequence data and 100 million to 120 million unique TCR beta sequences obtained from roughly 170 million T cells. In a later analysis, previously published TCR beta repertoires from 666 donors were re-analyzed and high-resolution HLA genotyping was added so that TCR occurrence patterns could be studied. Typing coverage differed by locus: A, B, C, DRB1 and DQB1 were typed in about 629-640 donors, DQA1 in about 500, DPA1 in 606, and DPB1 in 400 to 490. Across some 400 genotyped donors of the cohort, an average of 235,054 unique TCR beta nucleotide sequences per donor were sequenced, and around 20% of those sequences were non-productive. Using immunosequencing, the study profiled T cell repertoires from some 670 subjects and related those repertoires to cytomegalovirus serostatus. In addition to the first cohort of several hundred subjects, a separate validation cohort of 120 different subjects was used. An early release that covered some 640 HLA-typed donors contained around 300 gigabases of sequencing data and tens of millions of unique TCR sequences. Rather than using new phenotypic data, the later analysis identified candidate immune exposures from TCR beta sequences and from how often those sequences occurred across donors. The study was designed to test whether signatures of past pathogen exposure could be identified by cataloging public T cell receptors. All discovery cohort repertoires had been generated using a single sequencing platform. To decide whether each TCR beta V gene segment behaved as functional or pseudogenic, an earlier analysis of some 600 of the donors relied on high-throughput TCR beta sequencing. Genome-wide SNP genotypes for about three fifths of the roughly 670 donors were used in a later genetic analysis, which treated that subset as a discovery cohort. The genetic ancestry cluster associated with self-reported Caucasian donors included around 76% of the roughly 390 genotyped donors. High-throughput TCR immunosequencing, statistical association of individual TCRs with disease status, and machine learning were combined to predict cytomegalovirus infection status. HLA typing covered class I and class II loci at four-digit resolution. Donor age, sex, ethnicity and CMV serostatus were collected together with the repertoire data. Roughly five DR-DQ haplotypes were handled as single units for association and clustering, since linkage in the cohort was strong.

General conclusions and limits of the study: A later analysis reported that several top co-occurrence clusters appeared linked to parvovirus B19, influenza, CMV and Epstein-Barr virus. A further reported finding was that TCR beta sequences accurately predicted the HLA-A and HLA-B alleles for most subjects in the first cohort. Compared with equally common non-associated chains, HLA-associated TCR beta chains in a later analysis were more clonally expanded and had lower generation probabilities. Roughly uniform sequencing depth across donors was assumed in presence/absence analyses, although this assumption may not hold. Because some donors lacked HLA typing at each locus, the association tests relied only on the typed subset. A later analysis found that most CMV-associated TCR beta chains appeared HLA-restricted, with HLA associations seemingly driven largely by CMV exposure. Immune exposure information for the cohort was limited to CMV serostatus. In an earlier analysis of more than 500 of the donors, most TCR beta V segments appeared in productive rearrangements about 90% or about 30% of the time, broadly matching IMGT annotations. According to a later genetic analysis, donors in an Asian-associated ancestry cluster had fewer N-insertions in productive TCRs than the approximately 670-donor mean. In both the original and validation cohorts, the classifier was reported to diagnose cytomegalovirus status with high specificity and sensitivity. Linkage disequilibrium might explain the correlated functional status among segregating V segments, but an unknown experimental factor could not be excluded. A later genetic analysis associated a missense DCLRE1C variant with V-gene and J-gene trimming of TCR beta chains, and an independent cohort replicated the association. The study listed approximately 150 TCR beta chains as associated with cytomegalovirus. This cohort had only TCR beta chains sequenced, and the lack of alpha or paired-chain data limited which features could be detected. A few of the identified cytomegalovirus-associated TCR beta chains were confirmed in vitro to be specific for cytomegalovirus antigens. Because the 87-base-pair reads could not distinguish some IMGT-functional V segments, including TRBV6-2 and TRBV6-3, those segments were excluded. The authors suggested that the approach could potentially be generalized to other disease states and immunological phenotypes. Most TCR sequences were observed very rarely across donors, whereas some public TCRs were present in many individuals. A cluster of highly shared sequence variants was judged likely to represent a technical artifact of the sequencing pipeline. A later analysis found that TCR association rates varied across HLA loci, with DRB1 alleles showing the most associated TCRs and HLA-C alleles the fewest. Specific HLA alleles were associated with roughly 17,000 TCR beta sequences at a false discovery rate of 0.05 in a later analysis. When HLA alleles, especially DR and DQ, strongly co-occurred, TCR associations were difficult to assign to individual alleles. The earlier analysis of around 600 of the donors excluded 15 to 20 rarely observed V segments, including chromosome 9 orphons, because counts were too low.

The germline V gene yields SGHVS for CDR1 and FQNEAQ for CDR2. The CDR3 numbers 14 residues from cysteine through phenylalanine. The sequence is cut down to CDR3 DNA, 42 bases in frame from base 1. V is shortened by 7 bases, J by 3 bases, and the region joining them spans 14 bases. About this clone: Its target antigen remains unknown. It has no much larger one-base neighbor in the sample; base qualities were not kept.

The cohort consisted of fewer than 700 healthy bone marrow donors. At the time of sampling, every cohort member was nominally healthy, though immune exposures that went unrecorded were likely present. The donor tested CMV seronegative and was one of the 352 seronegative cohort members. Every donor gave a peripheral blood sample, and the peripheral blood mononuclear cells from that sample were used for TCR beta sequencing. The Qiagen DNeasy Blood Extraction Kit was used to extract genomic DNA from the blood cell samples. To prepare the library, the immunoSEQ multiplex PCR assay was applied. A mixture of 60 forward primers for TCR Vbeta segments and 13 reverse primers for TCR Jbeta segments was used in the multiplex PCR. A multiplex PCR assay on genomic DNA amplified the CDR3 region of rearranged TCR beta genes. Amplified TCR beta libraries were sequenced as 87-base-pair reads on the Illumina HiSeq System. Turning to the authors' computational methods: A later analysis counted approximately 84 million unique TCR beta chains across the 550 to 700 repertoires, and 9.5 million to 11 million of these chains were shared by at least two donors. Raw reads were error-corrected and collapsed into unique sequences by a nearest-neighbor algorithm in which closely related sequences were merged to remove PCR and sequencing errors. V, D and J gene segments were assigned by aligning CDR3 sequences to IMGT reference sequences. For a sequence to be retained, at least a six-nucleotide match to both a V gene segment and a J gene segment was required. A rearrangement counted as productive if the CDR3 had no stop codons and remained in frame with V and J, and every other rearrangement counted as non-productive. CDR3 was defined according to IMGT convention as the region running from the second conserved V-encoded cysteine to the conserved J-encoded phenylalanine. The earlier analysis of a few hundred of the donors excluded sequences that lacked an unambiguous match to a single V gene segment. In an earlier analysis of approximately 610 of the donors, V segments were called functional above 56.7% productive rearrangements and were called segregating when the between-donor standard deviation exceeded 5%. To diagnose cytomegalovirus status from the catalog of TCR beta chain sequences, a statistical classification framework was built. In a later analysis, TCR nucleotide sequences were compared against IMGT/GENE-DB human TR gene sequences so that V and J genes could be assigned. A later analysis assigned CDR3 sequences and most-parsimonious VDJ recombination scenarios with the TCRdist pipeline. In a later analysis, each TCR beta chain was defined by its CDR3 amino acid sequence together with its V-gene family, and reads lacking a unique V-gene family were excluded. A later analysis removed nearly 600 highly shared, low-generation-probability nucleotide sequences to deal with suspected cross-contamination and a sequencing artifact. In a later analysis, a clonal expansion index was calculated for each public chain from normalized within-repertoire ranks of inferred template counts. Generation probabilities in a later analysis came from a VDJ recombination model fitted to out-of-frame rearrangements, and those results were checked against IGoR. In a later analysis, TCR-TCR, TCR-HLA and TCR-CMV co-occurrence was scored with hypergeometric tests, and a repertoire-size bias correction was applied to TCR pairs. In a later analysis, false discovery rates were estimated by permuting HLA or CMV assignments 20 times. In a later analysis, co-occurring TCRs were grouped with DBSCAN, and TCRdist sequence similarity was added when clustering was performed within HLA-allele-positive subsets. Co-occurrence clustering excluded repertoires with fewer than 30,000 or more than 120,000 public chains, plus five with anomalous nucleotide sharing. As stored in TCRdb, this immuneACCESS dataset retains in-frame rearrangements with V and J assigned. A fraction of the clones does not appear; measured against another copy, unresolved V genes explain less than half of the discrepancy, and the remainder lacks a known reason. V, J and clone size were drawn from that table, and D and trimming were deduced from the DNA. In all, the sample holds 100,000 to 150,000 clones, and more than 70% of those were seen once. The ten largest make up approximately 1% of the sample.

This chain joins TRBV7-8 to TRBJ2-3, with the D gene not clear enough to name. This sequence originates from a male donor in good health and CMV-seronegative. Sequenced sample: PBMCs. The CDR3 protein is CASTLGRVTDTQYF. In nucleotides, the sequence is TGTGCCAGCACTTTGGGCCGAGTGACAGATACGCAGTATTTT.